These 28 T cell receptor beta chains were all obtained from the same sample, sequenced in a study of early T cells in non-severe SARS-CoV-2 infection. TCRdb redid the calling of the 5' RACE reads with MiXCR, one entry per CDR3 protein. The sample has about 53,000 distinct CDR3 sequences, roughly an eighth seen once. The sequences come from whole blood, collected at baseline. These receptors were obtained from an adult who was a healthcare worker with PCR-confirmed SARS-CoV-2 infection or an uninfected control (not recorded which).

This clonotype came up many times. The chain uses TRBV28 and TRBJ2-1, with 9 nucleotides matching TRBD1. Germline V gene lookup returns CDR1 MDHEN and CDR2 SYDVKM. Trimming removed 6 bases from V and 9 bases from J; junction bases left unmatched: 12. The CDR3 loop spans 15 amino acids. The CDR3 sequence is CASSRTGTGSGEQFF. The CDR3 bases are TGTGCCAGCAGCCGGACCGGGACAGGGTCAGGTGAGCAGTTCTTC.

In this sample, this clonotype turned up many times. The chain has TRBV6-2 or TRBV6-3 and TRBJ1-1; D is perhaps TRBD1 (6 bases). Germline CDR1 reads MNHEY; CDR2 reads SVGEGT. The CDR3 loop spans 15 amino acids. Trimming removed 5 bases from V and 2 bases from J, with 15 bases in between. The CDR3 DNA sequence: TGTGCCAGCAGTCCCCTTTGGGGGCGAAACACTGAAGCTTTCTTT. Protein sequence: CASSPLWGRNTEAFF.

The chain employs TRBV7-6 and TRBJ2-2; tentative D call: TRBD2 (5 bases). Trimming took off 1 base at V and 6 bases at J, with 18 bases between the two ends. The CDR3 is 17 residues long. The germline gives CDR1 SGHVS, CDR2 FNYEAQ. The CDR3 nucleotides are TGTGCCAGCAGCTTAGACCGCGGGCAGGCCGTCGCCGGGGAGCTGTTTTTT. Its protein is CASSLDRGQAVAGELFF.

Only a few counts were recorded for this clonotype. CDR3: CASSRSPNGVEGEQYF. CDR3 nucleotides: TGTGCCAGCAGCCGTTCCCCCAATGGCGTTGAGGGCGAGCAGTACTTC. The chain joins TRBV11-2 to TRBJ2-7; D is possibly TRBD2 (5 bases). CDR3 length equals 16 residues. Per germline, CDR1 SGHAT and CDR2 FQNNGV. V was cut by 5 bases and J by 6 bases, with 23 bases left in between.

Ten or more counts support this clonotype. J is TRBJ1-1 and V is TRBV28; the D gene is possibly TRBD1 (6 bases). V lost 7 bases and J lost 9, with 21 bases in between. CDR3 length equals 14 residues. Germline-derived CDR1 and CDR2 are MDHEN and SYDVKM. This CDR3 is CASIRRAGAFQAFF. CDR3 DNA: TGTGCCAGCATCAGACGAGCAGGGGCATTCCAAGCTTTCTTT.

This clonotype was seen many times. The rearrangement uses TRBV18 and TRBJ1-1; D gene uncertain. This CDR3 contains 14 residues. The ends were cut back, 3 bases at V and 0 bases at J, with 8 bases in the middle. CDR1 is KGHSH, CDR2 LQKENI, per germline. The CDR3 reads CASSPSVLNTEAFF. The CDR3 bases are TGTGCCAGCTCACCGTCAGTGTTGAACACTGAAGCTTTCTTT. Complete variable domain (other parts from reference TRBV18 and TRBJ1-1): NAGVMQNPRHLVRRRGQEARLRCSPMKGHSHVYWYRQLPEEGLKFMVYLQKENIIDESGMPKERFSAEFPKEGPSILRIQQVVRGDSAAYFCASSPSVLNTEAFFGQGTRLTVV.

This clonotype was recorded a few times. The chain recombines TRBV5-1 with TRBJ2-5; 8 bases are a match to TRBD1. The CDR3 covers 15 residues. J gave up 5 bases and V 1 base, and 7 bases lay outside the gene matches. Germline V gene lookup returns CDR1 SGHRS and CDR2 YFSETQ. The CDR3 DNA is TGCGCCAGCAGCTTGACAGGACAGGGAAGGGAGACCCAGTACTTC. Translation gives CASSLTGQGRETQYF.

In DNA form, the CDR3 reads TGTGCCAGCAGTTGGTATGGCTACACCTTC. It yields the protein CASSWYGYTF. The V call is TRBV28, the J call TRBJ1-2; D not resolved. V lost 4 bases and J 5 bases, leaving 2 bases between the germline ends. The CDR3 is 10 residues long. CDR1 MDHEN and CDR2 SYDVKM come from the germline V gene.

This clonotype was counted only a few times. V usage is TRBV20-1 and J usage is TRBJ2-3; the D gene is possibly TRBD2 (6 bases). This CDR3 is built from 14 residues. Germline V gene data show CDR1 as DFQATT and CDR2 as SNEGSKA (reference sequence). V was pared by 3 bases and J by 2 bases, with 12 bases between. The CDR3: CSARRGGDTDTQYF. CDR3 in DNA: TGCAGTGCTAGGCGGGGCGGGGACACAGATACGCAGTATTTT.

V and J are TRBV6-2 or TRBV6-3 and TRBJ2-1; D is unresolved. V was cut by 6 bases and J by 1 base, with 4 bases left in between. Germline V gives CDR1 MNHEY, CDR2 SVGEGT. This CDR3 has 12 residues. CDR3 amino acids: CASRFSYNEQFF. The CDR3 region has the DNA TGTGCCAGCAGATTTTCCTACAATGAGCAGTTCTTC.

This clonotype has only a few counts. The rearrangement joins TRBV11-2 to TRBJ1-6; D unresolved. The CDR3 is 16 residues long. Between the trimmed V and J ends, which lost 0 bases and 7 bases, there was a span of 13 bases. Germline assignment: CDR1 SGHAT and CDR2 FQNNGV. CDR3 sequence: CASSLDGRRMNSPLHF. The DNA of the CDR3 is TGTGCCAGCAGCTTAGATGGGAGACGGATGAATTCACCCCTCCACTTT. The full variable domain, its missing parts supplied by reference TRBV11-2 and TRBJ1-6, is EAGVAQSPRYKIIEKRQSVAFWCNPISGHATLYWYQQILGQGPKLLIQFQNNGVVDDSQLPKDRFSAERLKGVDSTLKIQPAKLEDSAVYLCASSLDGRRMNSPLHFGNGTRLTVT.

This clonotype was recorded many times. V usage is TRBV7-2 and J usage is TRBJ1-2, with a possible D match to TRBD1 (5 bases). Deletions cut 5 bases from V and 3 bases from J, with 19 bases between. Germline CDR1 SGHTA, CDR2 FQGNSA. The CDR3 contains 16 residues. The DNA of the CDR3 is TGTGCCAGCAGCCACCAGGGTCCACCCCGGTACTATGGCTACACCTTC. Its protein product is CASSHQGPPRYYGYTF. Full variable domain (outside the CDR3, taken from reference TRBV7-2 and TRBJ1-2): GAGVSQSPSNKVTEKGKDVELRCDPISGHTALYWYRQSLGQGLEFLIYFQGNSAPDKSGLPSDRFSAERTGGSVSTLTIQRTQQEDSAVYLCASSHQGPPRYYGYTFGSGTRLTVV.

This clonotype was counted at least ten times. The rearrangement uses TRBV6-5 and TRBJ2-7, with D tentatively TRBD2 (5 bases). CDR1 is MNHEY and CDR2 is SVGAGI in the germline V gene. This CDR3 comprises 16 residues. Trimming took 2 bases from V and 2 from J, leaving 16 bases between them. For the CDR3, the DNA is TGTGCCAGCAGTTACGGGTCGGGAAGGTTGACCTACGAGCAGTACTTC. It yields the protein CASSYGSGRLTYEQYF.

The V and J genes are TRBV12-3 or TRBV12-4 and TRBJ1-1; D perhaps matches TRBD1 (6 bases). This CDR3 has 12 amino acids. Trimming cost V 5 bases and J 3 bases, with 7 bases left between them. In DNA, the CDR3 is TGTGCCAGCAGTACAGGGTACACTGAAGCTTTCTTT. It encodes CASSTGYTEAFF.

The sample holds a few counts of this clonotype. This chain connects TRBV27 to TRBJ1-6; 9 positions match TRBD1. The CDR3 is made up of 16 amino acids. J lost 9 bases, V lost 2 bases, and 8 bases had no gene match. Germline V gives CDR1 MNHEY, CDR2 SMNVEV (reference sequence). This CDR3 reads CASSLGGQGPASPLHF. The DNA for the CDR3 is TGTGCCAGCAGTTTAGGCGGACAGGGGCCAGCTTCACCCCTCCACTTT.

This clonotype was counted at least ten times. The V and J genes are TRBV29-1 and TRBJ2-2; perhaps TRBD1 as D (5 bases). Trimming pared 6 bases from V and 6 bases from J, leaving 11 bases between. CDR1 is SQVTM, CDR2 ANQGSEA, per germline. This CDR3 contains 12 residues. For the CDR3, the DNA is TGCAGCGTCAACCGACAGCCCGGGGAGCTGTTTTTT. Translated: CSVNRQPGELFF.

The chain recombines TRBV11-3 with TRBJ2-5; D is unclear. This CDR3 has 15 amino acids. V lost 3 bases and J 4 bases, leaving 15 bases between the germline ends. Germline CDR1 SGHNT, CDR2 YENEEA. The CDR3 loop reads CASSFGSPQRETQYF. Written as DNA, the CDR3 is TGTGCCAGCAGCTTTGGTAGCCCCCAGAGAGAGACCCAGTACTTC. The entire variable domain, with the rest obtained from reference TRBV11-3 and TRBJ2-5, is as follows: EAGVVQSPRYKIIEKKQPVAFWCNPISGHNTLYWYLQNLGQGPELLIRYENEEAVDDSQLPKDRFSAERLKGVDSTLKIQPAELGDSAVYLCASSFGSPQRETQYFGPGTRLLVL.

The chain combines TRBV3-1 with TRBJ1-2, with no clear D. Germline V gene lookup returns CDR1 LGHDT and CDR2 YNNKEL (reference sequence). Between the trimmed V and J ends, which lost 5 bases and 2 bases, there was a span of 6 bases. The length of the CDR3 is 12 residues. The CDR3 DNA reads as TGTGCCAGCAGCACCCCAAACTATGGCTACACCTTC. Translated: CASSTPNYGYTF.

This clonotype was counted between two and nine times. V gene TRBV6-6 combines with J gene TRBJ2-3, with D tentatively TRBD2 (6 bases). V was clipped by 6 bases and J by 2 bases, with 18 bases between them. This CDR3 region has 16 residues. Germline values: CDR1 MNHNY, CDR2 SVGAGI (reference sequence). This CDR3 is CASSPHVSGITDTQYF. The CDR3 nucleotides read TGTGCCAGCAGCCCCCATGTTAGCGGTATCACAGATACGCAGTATTTT.

This clonotype was observed a few times. J is TRBJ2-1 and V is TRBV5-1; tentatively, D is TRBD1 (5 bases). Germline V CDR1 and CDR2: SGHRS, YFSETQ. The CDR3 sequence is 13 residues long. The V end was cut by 8 bases, the J end by 9 bases, with 18 bases between. The CDR3 loop reads CASHDSRISEQFF. The CDR3 bases are TGCGCCAGTCACGACAGCCGGATAAGTGAGCAGTTCTTC.

This clonotype appeared a few times. This CDR3 reads CASSEATASRTDTQYF. As DNA, the CDR3 is TGTGCCAGCAGTGAAGCGACGGCTAGCCGGACAGATACGCAGTATTTT. The chain combines TRBV6-1 with TRBJ2-3; D might be TRBD2 (5 bases). The CDR3 extends over 16 amino acids. Germline V gives CDR1 MNHNS, CDR2 SASEGT. Trimming shortened V by 0 bases and J by 3 bases, and 13 bases separated the two germline ends.

In this sample, this clonotype turned up a few times. This chain joins TRBV2 and TRBJ1-1, with 7 bases that match TRBD1. CDR3 size: 13 residues. V was clipped by 5 bases and J by 6 bases; unmatched bases: 6. Germline CDR1 and CDR2: SNHLY and FYNNEI. CDR3: CASSIRQGSEAFF. The CDR3 region has the DNA TGTGCCAGCAGTATAAGACAGGGATCTGAAGCTTTCTTT.

The chain couples TRBV28 to TRBJ2-7, with 8 bases that match TRBD1. Germline V gene sequence: CDR1 MDHEN, CDR2 SYDVKM. V lost 6 bases, J lost 6 bases, and 7 bases stayed unmatched. CDR3 length: 13 residues. DNA for the CDR3: TGTGCCAGCAGATCGACGGACAGGGCCGAGCAGTACTTC. Its translation is CASRSTDRAEQYF.

This clonotype showed up many times. The V gene is TRBV4-3, the J gene TRBJ2-3, with D possibly being TRBD1 (5 bases). The germline gives CDR1 LGHNA, CDR2 YSLEER. The CDR3 covers 14 residues. The V end lost 1 base, the J end lost 5 bases, and 10 bases lay between the germline ends. CDR3 bases: TGCGCCAGCAGCCAAGGGGGCCGCGGAGATACGCAGTATTTT. Its protein is CASSQGGRGDTQYF.

This chain connects TRBV5-1 to TRBJ1-2; unclear D gene. Deletions cut 2 bases from V and 4 bases from J, with 12 bases between. Looked up from germline, CDR1 is SGHRS and CDR2 is YFSETQ. There are 14 residues in the CDR3. CDR3 residues: CASSFDILGYGYTF. In DNA form, the CDR3 reads TGCGCCAGCAGCTTTGACATTCTAGGCTATGGCTACACCTTC.

This sequence joins TRBV4-2 and TRBJ2-2; 8 bases are shared with TRBD2. Germline CDR1 LGHNA, CDR2 YNFKEQ. Germline trimming cut 0 bases from V and 4 bases from J; bases unmatched to any gene: 4. The CDR3 consists of 16 residues. CDR3 bases: TGTGCCAGCAGCCAAGAAGCGGGAGCTTTCACCGGGGAGCTGTTTTTT. This translates into CASSQEAGAFTGELFF.

This clonotype was recorded a few times. The chain links TRBV5-6 to TRBJ2-2; no clear D gene. Germline CDR1 and CDR2: SGHDT and YYEEEE. The CDR3 is 16 amino acids. V lost 5 bases to trimming and J lost 0 bases, with 14 bases between them. Here the CDR3 DNA reads TGTGCCAGCAGTTACCGGATGGCAACGAACACCGGGGAGCTGTTTTTT. It specifies CASSYRMATNTGELFF.

This clonotype appeared a few times. J is TRBJ2-2 and V is TRBV28; 7 bases are shared with TRBD1. The V and J ends lost 2 bases and 1 base, in that order; junction bases with no gene match: 7. CDR1 and CDR2 from the germline V gene are MDHEN and SYDVKM. This CDR3 is 17 amino acids long. This CDR3 is CASSLIETGLNTGELFF. The CDR3 DNA is TGTGCCAGCAGTTTAATAGAGACAGGGCTGAACACCGGGGAGCTGTTTTTT.